This T cell receptor beta chain was retrieved from a study of T cell clusters in autoimmune cytopenias. One tube held mixed TRB-A and TRB-B primer pools for touch-down PCR. Reanalyzing the multiplex PCR reads, TCRdb keeps one entry per CDR3 protein, without DNA. Its table lists roughly 7,000 distinct CDR3 sequences. TRB amplification used around 260 ng of peripheral blood genomic DNA. Germline loops: CDR1 SGHRS, CDR2 YFSETQ. This CDR3 has 16 residues. The V and J genes are TRBV5-1 and TRBJ1-3. The receptor comes from a human donor with an autoimmune cytopenia or autoimmune hepatitis (not recorded which). Material for sequencing was peripheral blood. The CDR3 sequence: CASSPLGTGSGNTIYF.